This T cell receptor (beta chain) was captured in a study of cytomegalovirus exposure and HLA in healthy donors. Findings and limits, study-wide: In a later analysis, V- and J-gene trimming of beta chains associated with a DCLRE1C missense variant, replicated independently. Presence/absence comparisons presumed near-even sequencing depth among donors. In a later analysis, parvovirus B19, influenza, CMV and Epstein-Barr virus appeared linked to several top co-occurrence clusters.

13 Jbeta primers and 60 Vbeta primers were used for the PCR. Some clones are missing from TCRdb's copy, which holds only in-frame ones; the method was immunoSEQ multiplex PCR. The data contain about 89,000 clones, roughly 63% of them singletons. Worth noting for this clone: Its antigen is undetermined.

V gave up 6 bases and J gave up 9 bases, with 13 bases separating them. Germline V lookup: CDR1 MNHEY, CDR2 SVGAGI. This CDR3 contains 12 residues. The source material was PBMCs. The source is a woman aged 25-40 years in good health and CMV-seronegative. The chain recombines TRBV6-5 with TRBJ2-3, with TRBD1 as a possible D gene (7 bases). CDR3 DNA sequence: TGTGCCAGCAGCGACCCAGGGGGGACGCAGTATTTT. This encodes CASSDPGGTQYF.